Detailed here is one T cell receptor (beta chain). Its antigen is as yet unknown. Pooled together were second doses at about 4 or about 12 weeks. Trimming took off 7 bases at V and 5 bases at J, with 11 bases between the two ends. The germline gives CDR1 MDHEN, CDR2 SYDVKM. The CDR3 contains 13 residues. This sample is part of a study of T cell responses to AZD1222 COVID-19 vaccine. Points from the study as a whole: Recipients of AZD1222 seropositive at baseline numbered only six or seven. Donors skewed white British and female; clonal diversity was possibly underestimated. Spike-spanning, vaccine-associated CD4 TCRs were dominant at 160-218 and 743-854.

Some clones are missing from TCRdb's copy, which holds only in-frame ones; the method was immunoSEQ multiplex PCR. This sample has around 99,000 clones, with 91% found just once. The specimen was peripheral blood, collected 28 days after the second AZD1222 dose. The TCR originated in an adult who received the AZD1222 COVID-19 vaccine. V gene TRBV28 combines with J gene TRBJ2-2, with D unresolved. CDR3 sequence reads: CASNTDITGELFF. The CDR3 region has the DNA TGTGCCAGCAATACTGACATAACCGGGGAGCTGTTTTTT.